This T cell receptor beta chain stems from a study of shared clonotypes between healthy human individuals. Trimming took 1 base from V and 7 from J, leaving 14 bases between them. The CDR3 spans 15 residues. Germline V gene data show CDR1 as LNHDA and CDR2 as SQIVND (reference sequence). TCRdb's table, derived via immunoSEQ multiplex PCR, lists solely in-frame clones and lacks some. The sample shows approximately 500,000 clones, more than 65% of them seen only once. Points on this clone: A read error is likely here: a far larger clone is one base away. The same CDR3 also results from other DNA sequences found in this sample.

The sequenced sample consisted of PBMCs. The source is a woman aged 40 to 50 in good health. Some clones in this sample may be carry-over from other donors' samples. The V call is TRBV19, the J call TRBJ1-5, with D hard to call. CDR3 nucleotide sequence: TGTGCCAGTAGTATAGGACCTGCGGAGGACCAGCCCCAGCATTTT. This codes for CASSIGPAEDQPQHF.